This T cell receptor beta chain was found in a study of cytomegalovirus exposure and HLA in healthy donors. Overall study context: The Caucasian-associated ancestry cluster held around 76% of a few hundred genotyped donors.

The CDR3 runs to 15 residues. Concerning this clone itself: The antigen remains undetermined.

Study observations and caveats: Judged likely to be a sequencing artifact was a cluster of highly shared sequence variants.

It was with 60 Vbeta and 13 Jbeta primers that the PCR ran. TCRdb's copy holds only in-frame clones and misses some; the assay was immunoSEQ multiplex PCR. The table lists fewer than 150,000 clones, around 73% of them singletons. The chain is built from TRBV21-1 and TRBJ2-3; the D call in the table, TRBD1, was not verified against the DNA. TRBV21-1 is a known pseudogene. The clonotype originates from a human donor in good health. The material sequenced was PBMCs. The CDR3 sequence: CAGSPEGAGTDTQYF. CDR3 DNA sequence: TGTGCCGGGTCCCCTGAGGGGGCAGGTACAGATACGCAGTATTTT.